The sequence of this T cell receptor (beta chain) was determined in a study of blood T cells in healthy people across ages (dated by TCRdb to about 2015). Study-level background: In model experiments, roughly one uniquely barcoded TCR beta cDNA molecule per two T cells was captured by template switching. Using the same blood draw, the study looked at two additional independent replicas of 1 million unique cDNA reads for two donors, one aged 18 to 30 and the other aged 80 or older. The donors were split into four age groups: young (average 16 years), middle-aged (about 40), aged (62) and long-lived (over 75). The study measured age-related changes in TCR beta repertoire diversity using deep sequencing normalized with unique cDNA molecular identifiers. To avoid experimental bias, donors of different ages were spread randomly across the sequencing lanes.

The donors were 40 or so Caucasian individuals from Russia, aged 6 to 90 years, who were systemically healthy. Each donor gave 8 to 10 milliliters of peripheral blood, collected into EDTA-treated Vacutainer tubes. Ficoll-Paque density-gradient centrifugation was used to isolate PBMCs, with at least 6.5 million per sample. Trizol reagent was used to extract total RNA from the PBMCs, yielding at least 5 micrograms per sample. For every donor, flow cytometry on a PBMC aliquot measured the percentage of naive CD45RAhigh/CD27high T cells. Study-wide findings and limitations: The long-lived group showed more naive CD4+ T cells, fewer expanded clones and increased TCR diversity than the aged group, suggesting age selection. A strong correlation was found between observed TCR beta diversity and the percentage of naive T cells measured by flow cytometry. Estimates of total diversity from one million sequenced T cells were regarded as lower bounds and underestimates. Since profiling was done on bulk unsorted PBMCs, naive and antigen-experienced compartments could not be conclusively compared. Because donor CMV infection status was unknown, age-related changes in expanded clonotypes were potentially confounded. Observed TCR beta diversity per million T cells fell roughly linearly with age, and a significant reduction was already apparent by age around 36.

V and J are trimmed by 4 bases and 0 bases, and the gene matches miss 6 bases of the junction. Per the germline V gene, SGHRS is the CDR1 and YFSETQ is the CDR2. Reading from cysteine to phenylalanine, the CDR3 counts 16 amino acids. CDR3 DNA is the only sequence kept; it has 48 bases, read in frame from the first base. Library preparation employed 5' RACE. For sequencing, an Illumina HiSeq 2500 was employed. A second PCR of about 7 to 12 cycles was run with a J-beta primer mix and a sample-barcoded 5' primer. A unique molecular identifier was introduced onto each TCR beta cDNA molecule by a template-switch 5' adaptor carrying 12 random nucleotides. Each sample yielded at least 2.5 million CDR3-containing paired-end reads. The Mint cDNA synthesis kit, primed by a TRBC-specific oligonucleotide, was used to synthesize first-strand cDNA from all RNA. After uracil-DNA glycosylase treatment, a first 18-cycle PCR used universal primers M1SS and BC2_uni_R on all cDNA. On the authors' methods: For normalization, 1 million high-quality reads, each with a distinct molecular identifier, were randomly selected from each sample. Instead of being binned into consensus sequences, reads with shared molecular identifiers were discarded. CDR3 identification, clonotype clustering and error correction used MiTCR with a Q25 quality threshold and the strictest error-elimination algorithm. A nonparametric unseen species model with Euler transformation was used to estimate a lower bound on total TCR beta diversity. Using fastp at Q25 and MiXCR, TCRdb reprocessed the public reads and kept productive beta chains. CDR3 protein sequences are deduplicated, and each keeps its most common genes and DNA. TCRdb, not the authors, supplied the V and J calls. The sample table contains some 1 million distinct CDR3 sequences; only one count was recorded for over 35% of them. The ten most abundant clones make up under 20% of the sample.

This clonotype has a handful of counts. Its recognized antigen is unknown. No quality values exist for individual bases; no much larger clone is one base distant. This TCR came from a woman aged 55-70 years in good health. The chain was built from TRBV5-1 and TRBJ2-1, with TRBD2 matching 8 junction bases. The specimen sequenced was blood. The sequenced DNA: TGCGCCAGCAGCATGAAAAGCGGGAGCTCCTACAATGAGCAGTTCTTC. Its protein product is CASSMKSGSSYNEQFF. With the rest looked up from the reference TRBV5-1 and TRBJ2-1 genes rather than sequenced, the full variable domain is KAGVTQTPRYLIKTRGQQVTLSCSPISGHRSVSWYQQTPGQGLQFLFEYFSETQRNKGNFPGRFSGRQFSNSRSEMNVSTLELGDSALYLCASSMKSGSSYNEQFFGPGTRLTVL.